The sample holds one count of the clone carrying this TCR beta chain. Its specificity is unknown. A second roughly 6 to 12 cycle PCR used barcoded and J-beta primers. MiXCR was run by TCRdb on the 5' RACE reads, yielding one entry per CDR3 protein. The sample contains 700,000 to 850,000 distinct CDR3 sequences, about 53% of which appear only once. This sample stems from a study of blood T cells in healthy people across ages. Regarding the study as a whole: The study could not conclusively compare naive and antigen-experienced cells, given its unsorted PBMCs. TCR beta diversity per million T cells fell roughly linearly with age.

This CDR3 region has 14 residues. The germline V and J ends were trimmed by 4 bases and 2 bases, with 13 bases remaining between them. Germline V lookup: CDR1 SGDLS, CDR2 YYNGEE. The V and J genes are TRBV9 and TRBJ2-7; D might be TRBD1 or TRBD2, each matching 5 bases. The receptor was isolated from an older man in good health. The sample was blood. The DNA for the CDR3 is TGTGCCAGCAGCTCCCGGGACGCCACCTACGAGCAGTACTTC. Residues: CASSSRDATYEQYF.